This T cell receptor (beta chain) comes out of a study of neurological immune-mediated disorders. TCRdb recomputed calls from the 5' RACE reads with MiXCR, one row per CDR3 protein. The sample lists 55,000 to 80,000 distinct CDR3 sequences, 4% to 6% occurring once. This clonotype was seen many times. Germline assignment: CDR1 LGHNA and CDR2 YSLEER. V was trimmed by 2 bases and J by 4 bases, leaving 12 bases between them. The length of the CDR3 is 15 residues. V is TRBV4-3 and J is TRBJ2-1; D may be TRBD1 (6 bases). The TCR sequence derives from a woman aged 50 to 65 with multiple sclerosis. Material: PBMCs. CDR3 protein: CASSQKGQSYNEQFF. The CDR3 region has the DNA TGCGCCAGCAGCCAAAAGGGACAATCATACAATGAGCAGTTCTTC.